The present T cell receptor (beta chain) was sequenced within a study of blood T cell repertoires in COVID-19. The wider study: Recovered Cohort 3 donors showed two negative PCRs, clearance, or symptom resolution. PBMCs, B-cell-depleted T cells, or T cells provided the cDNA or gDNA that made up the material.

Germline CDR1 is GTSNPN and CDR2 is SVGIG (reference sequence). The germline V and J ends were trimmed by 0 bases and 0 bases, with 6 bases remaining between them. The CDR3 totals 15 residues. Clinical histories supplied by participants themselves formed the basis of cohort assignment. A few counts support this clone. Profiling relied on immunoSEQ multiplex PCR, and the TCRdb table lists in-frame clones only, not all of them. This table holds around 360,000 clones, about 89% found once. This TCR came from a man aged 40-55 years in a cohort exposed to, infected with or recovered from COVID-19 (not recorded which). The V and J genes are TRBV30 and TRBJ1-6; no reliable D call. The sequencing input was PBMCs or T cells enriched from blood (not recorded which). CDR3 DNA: TGTGCCTGGAGTGTAGGGAGCTCCTATAATTCACCCCTCCACTTT. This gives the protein CAWSVGSSYNSPLHF.